A selection of T cell receptor beta chains follows, all from one sample in a study of CD8 T cells in ankylosing spondylitis. TCRdb ran MiXCR on the 5' RACE reads and lists one entry per CDR3 protein. The sample includes over 700,000 distinct CDR3 sequences, around 20% of them seen just once. Source material: blood, either unsorted or a sorted T cell fraction (not recorded which). The origin of the receptors is a male donor with ankylosing spondylitis. Each CDR3 is given with its conserved first and last residue. The order of the fields is J gene, D gene, V gene, clone size, CDR3 DNA, CDR3 protein. The D gene is left open where the match is weak. Clone size appears in some rows only: once, few, many, or a class for an expanded clone.

>TRBJ2-5|TRBD1|TRBV5-1|few
TGCGCCAGCAGCTTGAGTACAGGGGGCAGAGAGACCCAGTACTTC
CASSLSTGGRETQYF
>TRBJ1-2|NA|TRBV7-9|few
TGTGCCAGCAGCTTACCCGCTTGGCGGCTCTATGGCTACACCTTC
CASSLPAWRLYGYTF
>TRBJ2-3|NA|TRBV7-9|NA
TGTGCCAGCAGCTTAGAGAGCGACACAGATACGCAGTATTTT
CASSLESDTDTQYF
>TRBJ1-1|NA|TRBV7-9|NA
TGTGCCAGCAGCCTTCCGATCGGAGTGAACACTGAAGCTTTCTTT
CASSLPIGVNTEAFF
>TRBJ2-7|NA|TRBV27|NA
TGTGCCATCACGGATCGTCGGGAAGGGGCCCAGGAGCAGTACTTC
CAITDRREGAQEQYF
>TRBJ2-7|NA|TRBV28|few
TGTGCCAGCAGTTTATTGGTAAGAGACTCCTACGAGCAGTACTTC
CASSLLVRDSYEQYF
>TRBJ1-1|NA|TRBV18|NA
TGTGCCAGCTCACCACCAGGGGGAATTGAAGCTTTCTTT
CASSPPGGIEAFF
>TRBJ2-1|NA|TRBV4-3|few
TGCCCCAGCAGCCAAGAAAGCGGAACTAGACGGAATGAGCAGTTCTTC
CPSSQESGTRRNEQFF
>TRBJ2-1|NA|TRBV14|few
TGTGCCAGCAGCCAAGATCAGGCTGCAGGGCGCTCCTACAATGAGCAGTTCTTC
CASSQDQAAGRSYNEQFF
>TRBJ2-1|TRBD2|TRBV4-2|few
TGTGCCAGCAGCCAAGGTACGGGAGGCGGGAATGAGCAGTTCTTC
CASSQGTGGGNEQFF
>TRBJ1-1|NA|TRBV4-1|NA
TGCGCCAGCAGCCAAGAGGGGCGCGTGAACACTGAAGCTTTCTTT
CASSQEGRVNTEAFF
>TRBJ2-7|NA|TRBV5-1|NA
TGCGCCAGCAGCTTGGGGGCGGGCTATGGCGAGCAGTACTTC
CASSLGAGYGEQYF
>TRBJ2-3|TRBD1|TRBV9|NA
TGTGCCAGCAGCGGCCGGGACAGGAGCACAGATACGCAGTATTTT
CASSGRDRSTDTQYF